This passage covers 4 T cell receptor beta chains from one sample sequenced in a study of early stage breast cancer tumors (dated by TCRdb to about 2017). The method was the immunoSEQ multiplex PCR assay. What TCRdb holds here is the immuneACCESS table cut down to in-frame rearrangements. Part of the clones is not present; checked against another copy, under half of the missing clones reflect an unresolved V gene, and the others are unexplained. This sample comprises some 29,000 clones, 70% to 90% of them detected only once. The top ten clones comprise around 10% of the sample. Sequencing used blood. The receptor set was obtained from a person aged 45 to 60 with breast cancer.

This chain joins TRBV6-1 and TRBJ2-5, with D perhaps TRBD1 (6 bases). Germline V lookup: CDR1 MNHNS, CDR2 SASEGT. The length of the CDR3 is 12 residues. The germline V and J ends were trimmed by 7 bases and 9 bases, with 15 bases remaining between them. The CDR3 loop is CASTEAPGAQYF. The CDR3 DNA reads as TGTGCCAGCACCGAGGCTCCAGGGGCCCAGTACTTC.

This clone has a single count. This chain joins TRBV6-1 and TRBJ1-2; 8 nucleotides line up with TRBD1. Germline-derived CDR1 and CDR2 are MNHNS and SASEGT. The CDR3 sequence is 13 residues long. Trimming cost V 5 bases and J 10 bases; bases outside gene matches: 9. The CDR3 DNA is TGTGCCAGCAGTTCGGCGGGGACAGGTCCCTACACCTTC. Its protein product is CASSSAGTGPYTF.

This rearrangement joins TRBV2 to TRBJ2-1, with 9 bases identical to TRBD2. Per germline, CDR1 SNHLY and CDR2 FYNNEI. V lost 7 bases, J lost 6 bases, and 7 bases stayed unmatched. The CDR3 consists of 14 residues. CDR3 sequence (DNA): TGTGCCAGCATAGGGCGACTAGCGGCCAATGAGCAGTTCTTC. It encodes CASIGRLAANEQFF.

V usage is TRBV5-4 and J usage is TRBJ1-2; D perhaps matches TRBD1 (6 bases). This CDR3 is 14 amino acids long. Trimming shortened V by 5 bases and J by 4 bases, and 15 bases separated the two germline ends. Germline V gives CDR1 SGHNT, CDR2 YYREEE (reference sequence). The chain's CDR3 is CASRPRDRPYGYTF. The CDR3 nucleotides are TGTGCCAGCAGACCACGCGACAGGCCCTATGGCTACACCTTC. Variable domain in full (rest from reference TRBV5-4 and TRBJ1-2): ETGVTQSPTHLIKTRGQQVTLRCSSQSGHNTVSWYQQALGQGPQFIFQYYREEENGRGNFPPRFSGLQFPNYSSELNVNALELDDSALYLCASRPRDRPYGYTFGSGTRLTVV.